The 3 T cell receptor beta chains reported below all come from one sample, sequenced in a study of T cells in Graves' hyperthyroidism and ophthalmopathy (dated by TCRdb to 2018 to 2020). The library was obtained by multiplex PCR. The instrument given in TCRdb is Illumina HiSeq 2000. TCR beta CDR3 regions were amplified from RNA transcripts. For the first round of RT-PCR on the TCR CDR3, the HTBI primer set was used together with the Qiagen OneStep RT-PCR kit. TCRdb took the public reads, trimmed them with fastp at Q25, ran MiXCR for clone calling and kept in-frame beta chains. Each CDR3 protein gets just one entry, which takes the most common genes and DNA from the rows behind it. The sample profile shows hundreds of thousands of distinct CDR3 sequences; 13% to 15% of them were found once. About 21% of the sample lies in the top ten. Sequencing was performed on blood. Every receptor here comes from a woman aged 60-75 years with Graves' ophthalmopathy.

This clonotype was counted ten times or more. This CDR3 is CASSFTGTRLLQETQYF. Written as DNA, the CDR3 is TGTGCCAGCAGTTTTACCGGGACTCGATTACTCCAAGAGACCCAGTACTTC. V and J are TRBV28 and TRBJ2-5; a weak D match, TRBD2 (6 bases). Looked up from germline, CDR1 is MDHEN and CDR2 is SYDVKM. Trimming stripped 3 bases from V and 1 base from J, with 18 bases between. The CDR3 consists of 17 residues. Variable domain in full (rest from reference TRBV28 and TRBJ2-5): DVKVTQSSRYLVKRTGEKVFLECVQDMDHENMFWYRQDPGLGLRLIYFSYDVKMKEKGDIPEGYSVSREKKERFSLILESASTNQTSMYLCASSFTGTRLLQETQYFGPGTRLLVL.

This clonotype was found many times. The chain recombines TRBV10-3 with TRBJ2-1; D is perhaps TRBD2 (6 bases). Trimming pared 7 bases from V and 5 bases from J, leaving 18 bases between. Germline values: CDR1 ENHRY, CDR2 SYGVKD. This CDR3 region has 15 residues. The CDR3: CAIMGGDYDNNEQFF. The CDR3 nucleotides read TGTGCCATCATGGGGGGAGACTACGATAACAATGAGCAGTTCTTC.

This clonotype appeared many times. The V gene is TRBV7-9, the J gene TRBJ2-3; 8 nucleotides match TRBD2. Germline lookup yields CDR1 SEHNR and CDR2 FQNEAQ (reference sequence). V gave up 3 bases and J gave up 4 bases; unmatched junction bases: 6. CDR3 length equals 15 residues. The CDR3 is CASSLGGRQADTQYF. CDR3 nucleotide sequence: TGTGCCAGCAGCTTGGGCGGGAGGCAGGCAGATACGCAGTATTTT.